This is a list of T cell receptor beta chains from one sample in a study of blood T cells in healthy people across ages. A single record per CDR3 protein comes from TCRdb applying MiXCR to the 5' RACE reads. The sample has some 890,000 distinct CDR3 sequences; 25% to 30% are singletons. This sample also appeared in a second study, on T cells of mothers and their children.

The sequencing sample was made of blood. The source of these receptors is a woman aged 40 to 50 in good health. Both conserved end residues are trimmed from each CDR3. A clone size is listed for some rows: how often the clone was seen (once, few, many), or a class if it is expanded.

J gene,V gene,clone size,CDR3 protein
TRBJ1-4,TRBV7-2,many,ASSLSQGGNEKLF
TRBJ2-7,TRBV20-1,few,SASNRVDEQY
TRBJ1-4,TRBV5-1,few,ASSQGQGAFNEKLF
TRBJ2-1,TRBV20-1,few,SARAPERVDEQF
TRBJ2-5,TRBV28,few,ASSKNRVLQGTQY
TRBJ1-5,TRBV20-1,-,SAAQYRVNQPQH
TRBJ2-7,TRBV24-1,few,ATSDYGQRAYEQY
TRBJ1-1,TRBV6-6,-,ASSYSDSGGPEAF
TRBJ2-3,TRBV5-1,few,ASSTTPRGRGPDTQY
TRBJ1-6,TRBV10-3,-,AISGPGGNSPLH
TRBJ2-5,TRBV20-1,-,SARDGTQYQETQY
TRBJ2-5,TRBV9,many,ASSVVGAPPETQY
TRBJ2-3,TRBV7-9,-,ASSPPGLAGDSTDTQY
TRBJ2-5,TRBV12-3/TRBV12-4,few,ASSSGLVAGSQY
TRBJ2-3,TRBV7-9,-,ASSSNIAGGRTDTQY
TRBJ2-2,TRBV5-5,few,ASSWNPGGPGELF
TRBJ2-5,TRBV4-3,many,ASSQDLPGAGETQY
TRBJ1-2,TRBV14,once,ASSAGDNRYGYT
TRBJ1-3,TRBV12-3/TRBV12-4,-,ASRLIQAGNTIY
TRBJ2-3,TRBV3-1,few,ASNQGQGHTDTQY
TRBJ1-2,TRBV7-9,few,VSSPGGEVDGYT
TRBJ1-2,TRBV27,-,ASSLGQGKGGGYT
TRBJ2-3,TRBV2,few,ASSDPGYTDTQY
TRBJ2-7,TRBV20-1,-,GARDGRLGSYEQY
TRBJ1-1,TRBV7-3,-,ASSLTWGGEAF
TRBJ2-7,TRBV9,few,ASSVEASPFEQY
TRBJ1-3,TRBV7-2,many,ASSLGTTGNTIY
TRBJ1-2,TRBV20-1,-,SAWGQGDGYT
TRBJ1-1,TRBV12-3/TRBV12-4,few,ASSFRAGWGNTEAF
TRBJ2-3,TRBV9,many,ASSESSDPLLDTQY
TRBJ1-2,TRBV9,-,ASSELYSANYGYT
TRBJ1-2,TRBV15,many,ATSRNPGTGGFPRYGYT
TRBJ2-7,TRBV11-3,-,ASSLDGFQQY
TRBJ2-1,TRBV5-1,-,ASSLMAAWGEQF
TRBJ1-1,TRBV28,once,ASRPLQGNTEAF
TRBJ1-5,TRBV14,few,ASSQWDNQPQH
TRBJ2-7,TRBV20-1,-,SARDIELAATYEQY
TRBJ2-7,TRBV7-9,few,ASGLGSYEQY
TRBJ2-3,TRBV7-8,few,ASSAHEGRVDTQY
TRBJ1-1,TRBV2,-,ASRQGTTEAF
TRBJ1-2,TRBV2,few,ASTRGVSGYT
TRBJ2-5,TRBV20-1,-,SALGLAFGTQY
TRBJ2-3,TRBV20-1,-,SALPRTADTQY
TRBJ2-4,TRBV20-1,few,SATTGEQY
TRBJ1-1,TRBV28,few,ASRLPLATEAF
TRBJ1-5,TRBV12-3/TRBV12-4,-,ASSLYGTGDRNQPKH
TRBJ2-7,TRBV18,many,ASSPNDYEQY
TRBJ2-1,TRBV7-8,once,ASRPRLAGYNEQF
TRBJ1-1,TRBV5-1,few,ASSSTGGSPEAF
TRBJ2-1,TRBV20-1,-,SAIGGTSPYNEQF
TRBJ2-7,TRBV7-3,many,ASSLRPLAGRYEQY
TRBJ1-4,TRBV5-1,-,ASSSLPQATNEKLF
TRBJ2-7,TRBV12-3/TRBV12-4,many,ASSLPAPYEQY
TRBJ2-3,TRBV9,-,ASSVGTSRSADTQY
TRBJ2-7,TRBV5-5,-,ASSSAGTGGPEQY
TRBJ1-1,TRBV29-1,few,SAARTGVIGTEAF
TRBJ2-7,TRBV18,few,ASSPDLKQGGEQY
TRBJ2-2,TRBV28,few,ASIHSGARTGELF
TRBJ2-6,TRBV7-2,few,ASSLGSGGAVGANVLT